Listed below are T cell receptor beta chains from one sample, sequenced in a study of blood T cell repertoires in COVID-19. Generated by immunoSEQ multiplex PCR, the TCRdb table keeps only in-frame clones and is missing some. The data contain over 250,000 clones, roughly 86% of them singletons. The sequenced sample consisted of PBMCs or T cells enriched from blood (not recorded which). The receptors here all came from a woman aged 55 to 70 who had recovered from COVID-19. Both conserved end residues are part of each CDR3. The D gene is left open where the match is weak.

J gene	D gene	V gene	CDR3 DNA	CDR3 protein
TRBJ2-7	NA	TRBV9	TGTGCCAGCAGCGTAGGGGAGACCTACGAGCAGTACTTC	CASSVGETYEQYF
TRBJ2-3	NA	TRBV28	TGTGCCAGCACAGTCCCGGGAAGGGGGAAAGATACGCAGTATTTT	CASTVPGRGKDTQYF
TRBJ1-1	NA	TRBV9	TGTGCCAGCAGCCAGGGGCTGAACACTGAAGCTTTCTTT	CASSQGLNTEAFF
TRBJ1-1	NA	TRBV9	TGTGCCAGCAGCGAACAGGGTAACACTGAAGCTTTCTTT	CASSEQGNTEAFF
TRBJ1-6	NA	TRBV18	TGTGCCAGCTCACCACTATTCGGGACACCGGATAATTCACCCCTCCACTTT	CASSPLFGTPDNSPLHF
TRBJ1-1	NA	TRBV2	TGTGCCAGCAGTGAAAACAGGGATACTGAAGCTTTCTTT	CASSENRDTEAFF
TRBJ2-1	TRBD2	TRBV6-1	TGTGCCAGCAGTGAGCTGGGACTAGCGGGAGCTAACAATGAGCAGTTCTTC	CASSELGLAGANNEQFF
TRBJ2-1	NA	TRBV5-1	TGCGCCAGCAGCTTGTCTAGTCCCACCTACAATGAGCAGTTCTTC	CASSLSSPTYNEQFF
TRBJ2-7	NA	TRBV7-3	TGTGCCAGCAGCGCGAGGTTGGGAGGTTACGAGCAGTACTTC	CASSARLGGYEQYF
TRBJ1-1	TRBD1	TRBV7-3	TGTGCCAGCAGCTCCGGGACAGGGCGGAACACTGAAGCTTTCTTT	CASSSGTGRNTEAFF
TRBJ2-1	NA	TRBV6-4	TGTGCCAGCAGTGAAGAACTAGTGAGCTCCTACAATGAGCAGTTCTTC	CASSEELVSSYNEQFF
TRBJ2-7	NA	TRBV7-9	TGTGCCAGCAGCTTAAACGAGGGTGCGGTCTACGAGCAGTACTTC	CASSLNEGAVYEQYF
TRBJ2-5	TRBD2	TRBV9	TGTGCCAGCAGCGCGTGGGGCTGGGCGGGGGGAGAGACCCAGTACTTC	CASSAWGWAGGETQYF
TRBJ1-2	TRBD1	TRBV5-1	TGCGCCAGCAGTATGGTACCGGGACAGGGGGCGCTTGGCTATGGCTACACCTTC	CASSMVPGQGALGYGYTF
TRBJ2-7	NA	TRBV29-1	TGCAGCGTTGTAACAACAGGAGCTTACGAGCAGTACTTC	CSVVTTGAYEQYF
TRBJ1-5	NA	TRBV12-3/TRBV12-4	TGTGCCAGCCAGATTAATAGCAATCAGCCCCAGCATTTT	CASQINSNQPQHF
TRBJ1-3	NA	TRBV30	TGTGCCTGGAGTGTTGGAGCGGTCTATGGAAACACCATATATTTT	CAWSVGAVYGNTIYF